The T cell receptor (beta chain) under discussion was sequenced for a study of human T cells and chemical hapten exposure. Across the whole study: Upper back patch tests used 0.01% DPC, scored after 6 days. Study-wide findings and caveats: TCRs exceeding a frequency of 1 in 1000 stayed unchanged under DPC sensitization. Expanded TCRs created a significantly greater count of big CDR3 similarity clusters than controls did.

The time point here: patch test 1, 2 weeks after DPC sensitization. Treatment meaning: therapeutic diphenylcyclopropenone sensitization with weekly scalp DPC. TCRdb re-derived calls from the RACE reads in MiXCR, one entry per CDR3 protein. The sample includes roughly 200,000 distinct CDR3 sequences, around 20% seen only once; the top ten take approximately 6.7%. This clonotype showed up many times. The antigen remains unidentified. V gave up 7 bases and J gave up 4 bases; unmatched junction bases: 12. The CDR3 is 15 amino acids. The sequence was collected from a woman between 45 and 60 years old with alopecia areata. Some clones in this sample may be carry-over from other donors' samples. This chain connects TRBV12-3 or TRBV12-4 to TRBJ1-2; 7 bases fit TRBD1. The source material was whole blood, sampled in connection with sensitization to the hapten diphenylcyclopropenone (DPC). The CDR3 sequence: CASTRWPTGTYGYTF. In DNA, the CDR3 is TGTGCCAGCACCCGCTGGCCGACAGGGACCTATGGCTACACCTTC.